Presented here are 19 T cell receptor beta chains from one specimen sequenced in a study of T cells in Graves' hyperthyroidism and ophthalmopathy (dated by TCRdb to the late 2010s). Library preparation used multiplex PCR. Instrument on record: Illumina HiSeq 2000. The TCR beta CDR3 regions were amplified from RNA transcripts. For the first round of RT-PCR on the TCR CDR3, the HTBI primer set was used together with the Qiagen OneStep RT-PCR kit. TCRdb cleaned the public reads at Q25 with fastp, built clones with MiXCR and kept in-frame beta chains. CDR3 protein duplicates are merged, each entry listing the most common genes and DNA. This sample comprises hundreds of thousands of distinct CDR3 sequences, 16% of them detected only once. Clones ranked in the top ten supply 18% of the sample. The sample comprised blood. Receptor source: a woman aged 18-30 years with Graves' hyperthyroidism.

The chain is built from TRBV6-2 or TRBV6-3 and TRBJ2-3; D unclear. The V gene's germline CDR1 is MNHEY and CDR2 SVGEGT. This CDR3 is 14 amino acids long. V was clipped by 6 bases and J by 0 bases, with 10 bases between them. This CDR3 reads CASREMDSTDTQYF. DNA for the CDR3: TGTGCCAGCAGAGAGATGGATAGCACAGATACGCAGTATTTT.

This clonotype appeared many times. The rearrangement links TRBV18 to TRBJ2-5; D uncertain. Germline V CDR1 and CDR2: KGHSH, LQKENI. Trimming removed 6 bases from V and 5 bases from J, with 13 bases in between. The CDR3 totals 13 residues. In nucleotides, the CDR3 is TGTGCCAGCTCCTTAGGCGTTTCGGAGACCCAGTACTTC. This encodes CASSLGVSETQYF. The whole variable domain, filled in from reference TRBV18 and TRBJ2-5, reads NAGVMQNPRHLVRRRGQEARLRCSPMKGHSHVYWYRQLPEEGLKFMVYLQKENIIDESGMPKERFSAEFPKEGPSILRIQQVVRGDSAAYFCASSLGVSETQYFGPGTRLLVL.

This chain connects TRBV4-3 to TRBJ2-2, with D perhaps TRBD1 or TRBD2 (5 bases each). Germline V gives CDR1 LGHNA, CDR2 YSLEER. V lost 4 bases and J 3 bases, leaving 12 bases between the germline ends. The CDR3 is made up of 15 amino acids. The CDR3 reads CASSRDDRDTGELFF. The CDR3 nucleotides read TGCGCCAGCAGCCGGGACGACCGAGACACCGGGGAGCTGTTTTTT.

This clonotype was observed many times. One end of the junction fails to match germline, which may point to a read error. The V gene is TRBV9, the J gene TRBJ2-7, with 11 bases identical to TRBD2. CDR1 and CDR2 from the germline V gene are SGDLS and YYNGEE. CDR3 length: 17 amino acids. The CDR3 coding sequence is TGTGCCAGCAGCGTAGGGTTAGCGGGAGGGGGCTCCCACGAGCAGTACTTC. This gives the protein CASSVGLAGGGSHEQYF.

This clonotype was recorded at least ten times. The V call is TRBV2, the J call TRBJ2-7; 10 nucleotides align to TRBD1. The V and J ends lost 4 bases and 6 bases, in that order; junction bases with no gene match: 9. Germline assignment: CDR1 SNHLY and CDR2 FYNNEI. The CDR3 loop spans 15 amino acids. The CDR3 region is CASSGSGTGESEQYF. The CDR3 coding sequence is TGTGCCAGCAGTGGATCCGGGACAGGGGAATCCGAGCAGTACTTC.

The CDR3 spells CASSEFGSNQPQHF. CDR3 nucleotides: TGTGCCAGCAGTGAATTTGGTAGCAATCAGCCCCAGCATTTT. The genes are TRBV25-1 and TRBJ1-5; the D is unclear. Germline V gene data show CDR1 as MGHDK and CDR2 as SYGVNS. This CDR3 region has 14 residues. Trimming removed 1 base at V and 0 bases at J, with 4 bases between.

This clonotype was detected many times. This chain links TRBV5-4 with TRBJ2-3; D may correspond to TRBD1 or TRBD2 (5 bases each). In germline, CDR1 is SGHNT, CDR2 YYREEE (reference sequence). This CDR3 region has 19 residues. Deletions cut 0 bases from V and 0 bases from J, with 20 bases between. In DNA, the CDR3 is TGTGCCAGCAGCTTGGCCTGGGGCGGGTTGGCGGAGAGCACAGATACGCAGTATTTT. Its translation: CASSLAWGGLAESTDTQYF.

This clonotype was observed at least ten times. V gene TRBV6-2 or TRBV6-3 combines with J gene TRBJ2-5; 11 bases are shared with TRBD2. With 1 base clipped from V and 0 bases from J, the junction kept 7 bases outside the gene matches. The CDR3 is 18 amino acids. In germline, CDR1 is MNHEY, CDR2 SVGEGT. The CDR3 nucleotides are TGTGCCAGCAGTTACTACGGACTAGCGGGTACCAACCAAGAGACCCAGTACTTC. Translating it yields CASSYYGLAGTNQETQYF.

This clonotype was seen repeatedly, ten times or more. The chain carries TRBV3-1 and TRBJ2-5; no definite D call. Germline CDR1 reads LGHDT; CDR2 reads YNNKEL (reference sequence). V lost 0 bases and J lost 2, with 10 bases in between. The CDR3 totals 15 residues. The DNA of the CDR3 is TGTGCCAGCAGCCAAGATGGGCCCGTTCAAGAGACCCAGTACTTC. This sequence encodes CASSQDGPVQETQYF.

This chain uses TRBV20-1 with TRBJ1-1; possible D gene TRBD1, 6 bases. CDR1 and CDR2 from the germline V gene are DFQATT and SNEGSKA (reference sequence). The V end lost 0 bases, the J end lost 6 bases, and 17 bases lay between the germline ends. This CDR3 comprises 15 residues. CDR3 sequence: CSARDPLRGRAEAFF. CDR3 DNA: TGCAGTGCTAGAGATCCCCTCCGGGGGCGGGCTGAAGCTTTCTTT.

This clonotype was counted at least ten times. This chain uses TRBV20-1 with TRBJ2-1; TRBD1 aligns across 7 bases. The CDR3 loop spans 14 amino acids. CDR1 and CDR2 (germline): DFQATT, SNEGSKA (reference sequence). With 6 bases clipped from V and 0 bases from J, the junction kept 5 bases outside the gene matches. In nucleotides, the CDR3 is TGCAGTGCGTCCGGGACAGCCTCCTACAATGAGCAGTTCTTC. Encoded protein: CSASGTASYNEQFF.

This clonotype was recorded many times. J is TRBJ2-2 and V is TRBV28, with 8 bases fitting TRBD2. Germline lookup yields CDR1 MDHEN and CDR2 SYDVKM. The CDR3 consists of 14 residues. J was trimmed by 8 bases and V by 6 bases; bases with no gene match: 8. The CDR3 here is CASRGTRTSGELFF. The CDR3 DNA is TGTGCCAGCAGAGGGACTAGGACTTCTGGGGAGCTGTTTTTT.

Many counts were recorded for this clonotype. At one of its ends the junction is not consistent with the germline gene, which may arise from a read error. This chain uses TRBV12-5 with TRBJ2-2; 11 nucleotides match TRBD2. Germline V lookup: CDR1 LGHNT, CDR2 FRNRAP. This CDR3 contains 18 residues. The CDR3 bases are TGTGCTAGTGGTAATCTACTAGCGGGAGTTGCGAACGCCGGGGAGCTGTTTTTT. Its translation: CASGNLLAGVANAGELFF.

This clonotype was seen at least ten times. The rearrangement uses TRBV6-1 and TRBJ1-2; D gene unclear. CDR3 length: 12 amino acids. CDR1 is MNHNS, CDR2 SASEGT, per germline. The ends were cut back, 9 bases at V and 4 bases at J, with 12 bases in the middle. CDR3 bases: TGTGCCAGTTACGATCCACCCTATGGCTACACCTTC. This sequence encodes CASYDPPYGYTF.

This clonotype appeared a few times. V gene TRBV20-1 combines with J gene TRBJ2-1, with D possibly matching TRBD2 (5 bases). Trimming removed 3 bases at V and 0 bases at J, with 18 bases between. CDR1 DFQATT and CDR2 SNEGSKA come from the germline V gene (reference sequence). This CDR3 has 17 residues. The CDR3 loop is CSASWRPGSSSYNEQFF. The DNA for the CDR3 is TGCAGTGCTAGTTGGCGCCCGGGGAGTAGCTCCTACAATGAGCAGTTCTTC.

J is TRBJ1-3 and V is TRBV20-1; D is unclear. The CDR3 is 15 residues long. CDR1 and CDR2 from the germline V gene are DFQATT and SNEGSKA (reference sequence). V was clipped by 2 bases and J by 2 bases, with 13 bases between them. In DNA, the CDR3 is TGCAGTGCTAGACCCCTTCTGCGACCTGGAAACACCATATATTTT. Translated: CSARPLLRPGNTIYF.

Comments on this clonotype: This clone may be a read error of a much larger clone one base away. The rearrangement joins TRBV12-3 or TRBV12-4 to TRBJ1-1; D is possibly TRBD1 (5 bases). V lost 6 bases and J lost 1, with 15 bases in between. This CDR3 is built from 15 residues. The CDR3 here is CASRLGGVQNTEAFF. The CDR3 DNA is TGTGCCAGCAGATTGGGAGGGGTCCAGAACACTGAAGCTTTCTTT.

The chain combines TRBV18 with TRBJ2-2; the D gene is possibly TRBD2 (6 bases). Germline CDR1 and CDR2: KGHSH and LQKENI. The V end lost 0 bases, the J end lost 4 bases, and 12 bases lay between the germline ends. The CDR3 is 16 amino acids. For the CDR3, the DNA is TGTGCCAGCTCACCACCGTCGACTAGGGTCACCGGGGAGCTGTTTTTT. Encoded protein: CASSPPSTRVTGELFF. Looking up the rest from reference TRBV18 and TRBJ2-2 gives the full variable domain: NAGVMQNPRHLVRRRGQEARLRCSPMKGHSHVYWYRQLPEEGLKFMVYLQKENIIDESGMPKERFSAEFPKEGPSILRIQQVVRGDSAAYFCASSPPSTRVTGELFFGEGSRLTVL.

The rearrangement joins TRBV3-1 to TRBJ2-7; a possible D gene is TRBD1 (6 bases). Trimming pared 5 bases from V and 1 base from J, leaving 18 bases between. The CDR3 sequence is 16 residues long. Germline lookup yields CDR1 LGHDT and CDR2 YNNKEL (reference sequence). For the CDR3, the DNA is TGTGCCAGCAGCTTAACGATGGCGACAGGTTCCTACGAGCAGTACTTC. It yields the protein CASSLTMATGSYEQYF.